This T cell receptor (beta chain) originates from a study of radiotherapy plus CTLA-4 blockade in lung cancer. On the study more broadly: Disease control was achieved by over 25% of patients, and objective responses by around 17%. Findings and limits, study-wide: Reported findings show early blood T cell clone dynamics, with interferon-beta, best predicted response. Some TCR clones had been derived from tumors. These clones expanded in peripheral blood after radiotherapy plus ipilimumab.

For this clone: Its antigen is still unknown.

Germline CDR1 reads SGHAT; CDR2 reads FQNNGV. The CDR3 length is 15 residues. The V end was cut by 7 bases, the J end by 2 bases, with 18 bases between. TCRdb's table, derived via immunoSEQ multiplex PCR, lists solely in-frame clones and lacks some. Counted here are over 75,000 clones, around 82% occurring once; the ten biggest clones make up roughly 0.84%. The gene calls are TRBV11-2 and TRBJ2-7; possibly TRBD2 for D (6 bases). This TCR was recovered from a human donor with non-small cell lung cancer who had stable disease on radiotherapy plus ipilimumab. Sequencing was performed on peripheral blood, taken from a patient treated with radiotherapy plus ipilimumab. In nucleotides, the CDR3 is TGTGCCAGCATCTTCGGGGTGGGAGGAACCTACGAGCAGTACTTC. This sequence encodes CASIFGVGGTYEQYF.